This T cell receptor beta chain was documented in a study of HIV-infected patients and healthy controls. Study-wide findings and caveats: Healthy controls shared more CDR3 sequences between individuals than HIV-infected patients did.

cDNA was made from approximately 500 ng RNA using alpha and beta constant primers. Alpha and beta chain libraries were made separately by chain-specific third strand synthesis with multiplexing indices. A roughly 21-cycle PCR with P5s and P7 primers followed a short adapter-adding first PCR. TCRdb independently ran MiXCR on the 5' RACE reads; one entry per CDR3 protein. The sample shows some 17,000 distinct CDR3 sequences, around 10% of them seen only once. All unsorted peripheral T cells were captured because whole blood was used without fractionation. This clonotype was picked up many times. Its specificity is not known. Sequencing was carried out using blood. This clonotype was obtained from an adult in good health.

This CDR3 reads CASSLSAGETYGYTF. CDR3 DNA sequence: TGTGCCAGCAGCTTAAGTGCGGGGGAAACTTATGGCTACACCTTC. V is TRBV7-2 and J is TRBJ1-2, with D maybe TRBD1 (5 bases). Germline V gene lookup returns CDR1 SGHTA and CDR2 FQGNSA. V shed 2 bases and J shed 5 bases, with 15 bases lying between them. The CDR3 length is 15 residues.